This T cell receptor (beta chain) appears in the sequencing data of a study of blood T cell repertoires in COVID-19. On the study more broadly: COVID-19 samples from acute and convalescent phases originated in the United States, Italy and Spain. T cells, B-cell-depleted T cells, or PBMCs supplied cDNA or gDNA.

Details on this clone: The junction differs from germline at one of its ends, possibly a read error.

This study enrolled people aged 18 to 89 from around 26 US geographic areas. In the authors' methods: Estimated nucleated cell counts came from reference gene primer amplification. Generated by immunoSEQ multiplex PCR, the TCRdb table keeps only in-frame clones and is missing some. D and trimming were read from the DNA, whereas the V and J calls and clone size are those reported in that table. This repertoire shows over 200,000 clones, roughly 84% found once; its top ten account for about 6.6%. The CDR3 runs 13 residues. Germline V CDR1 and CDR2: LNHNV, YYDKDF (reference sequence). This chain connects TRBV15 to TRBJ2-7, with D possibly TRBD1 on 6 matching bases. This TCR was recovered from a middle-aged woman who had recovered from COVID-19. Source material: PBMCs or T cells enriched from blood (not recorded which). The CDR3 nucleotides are TGTGCCACCAGCGGAGAACAGGGTTCGAAGCAGTACTTC. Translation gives CATSGEQGSKQYF.